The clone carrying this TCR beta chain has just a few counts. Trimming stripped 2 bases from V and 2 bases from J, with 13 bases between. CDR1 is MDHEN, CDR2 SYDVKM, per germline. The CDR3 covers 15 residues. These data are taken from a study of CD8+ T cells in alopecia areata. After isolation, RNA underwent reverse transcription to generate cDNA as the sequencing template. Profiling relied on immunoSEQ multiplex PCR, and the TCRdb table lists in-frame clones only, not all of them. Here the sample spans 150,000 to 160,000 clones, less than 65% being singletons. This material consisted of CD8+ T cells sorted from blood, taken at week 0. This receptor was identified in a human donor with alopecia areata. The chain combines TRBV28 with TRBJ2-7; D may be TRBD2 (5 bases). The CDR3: CASSLRVGSPYEQYF. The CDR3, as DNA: TGTGCCAGCAGTTTAAGGGTGGGGAGCCCCTACGAGCAGTACTTC.